The entry below gives a single T cell receptor (beta chain) sequence along with its context. Its specificity is not known. These data are taken from a study of neoadjuvant nivolumab and ipilimumab in lung cancer. Whole-study context: Patients got nivolumab 3 mg/kg on days 1, 15 and 29; combination added ipilimumab 1 mg/kg day 1.

The CDR3 has 15 residues. Per germline, CDR1 LNHDA and CDR2 SQIVND (reference sequence). V dropped 7 bases and J dropped 0 bases, with 13 bases sitting between them. The protocol was immunoSEQ multiplex PCR, while the TCRdb copy is restricted to in-frame clones and leaves out a portion. This sample carries roughly 34,000 clones, around 90% of them seen once, and the ten largest clones take 2% to 2.5%. Study-wide findings and caveats: A small number of samples were TCR sequenced. Compared with tumor-adjacent uninvolved lung, resected tumors showed greater richness and clonality.

This material consisted of peripheral blood, taken after neoadjuvant nivolumab, alone or with ipilimumab, at or shortly before surgery. The chain has TRBV19 and TRBJ1-3; TRBD1 is a possible D gene (6 bases). The receptor was isolated from an adult with non-small cell lung cancer. The CDR3 sequence: CASTTTGISGNTIYF. CDR3 sequence (DNA): TGTGCCAGTACCACGACAGGAATCTCTGGAAACACCATATATTTT.